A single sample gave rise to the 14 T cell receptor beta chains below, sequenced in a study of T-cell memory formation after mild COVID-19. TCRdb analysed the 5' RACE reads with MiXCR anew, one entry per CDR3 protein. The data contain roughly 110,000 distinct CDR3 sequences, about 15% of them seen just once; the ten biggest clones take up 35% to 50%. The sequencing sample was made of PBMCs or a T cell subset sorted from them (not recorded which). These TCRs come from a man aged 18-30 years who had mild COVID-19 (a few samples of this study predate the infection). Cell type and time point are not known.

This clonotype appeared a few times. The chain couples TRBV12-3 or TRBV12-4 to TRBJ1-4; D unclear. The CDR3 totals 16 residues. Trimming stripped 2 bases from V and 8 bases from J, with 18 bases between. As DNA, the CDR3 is TGTGCCAGCAGTTTAATCTGGCCAGGTGGCGGGGAAAAACTGTTTTTT. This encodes CASSLIWPGGGEKLFF.

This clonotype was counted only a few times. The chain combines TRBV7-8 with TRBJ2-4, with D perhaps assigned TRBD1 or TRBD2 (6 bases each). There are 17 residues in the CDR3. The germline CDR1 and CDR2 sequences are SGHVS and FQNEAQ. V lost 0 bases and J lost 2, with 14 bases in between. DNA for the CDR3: TGTGCCAGCAGCTTAGCGGTGGGGGGCCGAACCAAAAACATTCAGTACTTC. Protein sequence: CASSLAVGGRTKNIQYF. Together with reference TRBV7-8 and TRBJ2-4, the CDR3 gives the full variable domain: GAGVSQSPRYKVAKRGQDVALRCDPISGHVSLFWYQQALGQGPEFLTYFQNEAQLDKSGLPSDRFFAERPEGSVSTLKIQRTQQEDSAVYLCASSLAVGGRTKNIQYFGAGTRLSVL.

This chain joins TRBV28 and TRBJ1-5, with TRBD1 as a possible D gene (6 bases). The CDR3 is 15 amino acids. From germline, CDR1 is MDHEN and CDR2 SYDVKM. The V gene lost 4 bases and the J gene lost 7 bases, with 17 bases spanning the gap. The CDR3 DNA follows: TGTGCCAGCAGTTCAAAACAGGGATCGGAGCAGCCCCAGCATTTT. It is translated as CASSSKQGSEQPQHF.

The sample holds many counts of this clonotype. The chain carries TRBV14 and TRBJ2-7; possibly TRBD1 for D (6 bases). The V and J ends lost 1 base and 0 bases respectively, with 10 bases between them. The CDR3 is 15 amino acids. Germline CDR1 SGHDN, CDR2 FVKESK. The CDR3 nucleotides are TGTGCCAGCAGCCAAGTCCGGGACACCTCCTACGAGCAGTACTTC. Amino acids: CASSQVRDTSYEQYF.

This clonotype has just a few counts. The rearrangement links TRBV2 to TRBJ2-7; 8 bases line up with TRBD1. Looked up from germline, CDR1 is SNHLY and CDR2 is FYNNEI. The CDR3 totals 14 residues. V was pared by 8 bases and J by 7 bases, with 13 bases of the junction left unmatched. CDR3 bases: TGTGCCAGCTTCTCCGTCAGGGGGCTGGGGGAGCAGTACTTC. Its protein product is CASFSVRGLGEQYF.

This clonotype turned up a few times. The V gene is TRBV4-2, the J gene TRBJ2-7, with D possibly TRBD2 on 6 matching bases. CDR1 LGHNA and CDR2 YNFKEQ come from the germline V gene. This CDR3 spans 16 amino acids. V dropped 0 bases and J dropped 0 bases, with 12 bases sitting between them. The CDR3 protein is CASSQEWGVSSYEQYF. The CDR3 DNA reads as TGTGCCAGCAGCCAAGAATGGGGGGTCTCCTCCTACGAGCAGTACTTC.

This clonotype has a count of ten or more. CDR3 amino acids: CASSFLGTYEQYF. CDR3 DNA: TGTGCCAGCAGTTTCCTAGGGACCTACGAGCAGTACTTC. The V and J genes are TRBV12-3 or TRBV12-4 and TRBJ2-7, with no clear D. V was clipped by 3 bases and J by 2 bases, with 8 bases between them. This CDR3 region has 13 residues.

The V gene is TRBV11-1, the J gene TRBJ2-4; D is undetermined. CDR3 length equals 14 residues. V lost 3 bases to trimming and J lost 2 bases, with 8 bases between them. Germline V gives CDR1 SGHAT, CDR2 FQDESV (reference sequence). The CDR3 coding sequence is TGTGCCAGCAGCTTCGGCAATTCCAAAAACATTCAGTACTTC. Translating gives CASSFGNSKNIQYF.

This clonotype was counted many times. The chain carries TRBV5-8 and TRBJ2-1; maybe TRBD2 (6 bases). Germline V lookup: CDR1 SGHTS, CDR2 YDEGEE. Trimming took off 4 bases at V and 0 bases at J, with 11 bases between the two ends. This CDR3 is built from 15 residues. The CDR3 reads CASSRGVSSYNEQFF. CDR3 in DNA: TGTGCCAGCAGCCGCGGGGTTAGCTCCTACAATGAGCAGTTCTTC.

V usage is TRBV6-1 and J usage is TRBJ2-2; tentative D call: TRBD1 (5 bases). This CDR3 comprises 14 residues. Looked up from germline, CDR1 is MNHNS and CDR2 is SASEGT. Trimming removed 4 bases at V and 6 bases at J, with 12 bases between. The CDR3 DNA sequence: TGTGCCAGCAGTGTAGGGGCTGGGGCCGGGGAGCTGTTTTTT. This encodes CASSVGAGAGELFF.

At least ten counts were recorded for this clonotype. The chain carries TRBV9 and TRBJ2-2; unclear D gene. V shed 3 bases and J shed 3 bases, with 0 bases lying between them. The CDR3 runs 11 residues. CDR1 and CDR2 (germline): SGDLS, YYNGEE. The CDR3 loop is CASSDTGELFF. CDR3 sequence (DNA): TGTGCCAGCAGCGACACCGGGGAGCTGTTTTTT.

The CDR3 sequence: CASSPEDTGLVEGQPQHF. The CDR3 DNA follows: TGTGCCAGCTCACCGGAAGATACAGGGCTGGTCGAGGGTCAGCCCCAGCATTTT. This sequence joins TRBV18 and TRBJ1-5, with a tentative D call TRBD1 (6 bases). CDR3 size: 18 residues. The V end lost 3 bases, the J end lost 6 bases, and 24 bases lay between the germline ends. Looked up from germline, CDR1 is KGHSH and CDR2 is LQKENI. Full variable domain (missing parts from reference TRBV18 and TRBJ1-5): NAGVMQNPRHLVRRRGQEARLRCSPMKGHSHVYWYRQLPEEGLKFMVYLQKENIIDESGMPKERFSAEFPKEGPSILRIQQVVRGDSAAYFCASSPEDTGLVEGQPQHFGDGTRLSIL.

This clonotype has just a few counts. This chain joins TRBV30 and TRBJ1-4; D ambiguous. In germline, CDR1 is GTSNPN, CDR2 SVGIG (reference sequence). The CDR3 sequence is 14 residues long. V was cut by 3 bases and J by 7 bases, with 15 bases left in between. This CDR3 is CAWSPSQVAEKLFF. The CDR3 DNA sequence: TGTGCCTGGAGCCCTAGTCAGGTCGCTGAAAAACTGTTTTTT.

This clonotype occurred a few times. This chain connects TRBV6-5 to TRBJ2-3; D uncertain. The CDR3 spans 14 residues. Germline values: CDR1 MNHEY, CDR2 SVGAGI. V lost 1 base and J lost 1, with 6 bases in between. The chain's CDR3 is CASSYFRGTDTQYF. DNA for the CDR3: TGTGCCAGCAGTTACTTTAGGGGCACAGATACGCAGTATTTT.